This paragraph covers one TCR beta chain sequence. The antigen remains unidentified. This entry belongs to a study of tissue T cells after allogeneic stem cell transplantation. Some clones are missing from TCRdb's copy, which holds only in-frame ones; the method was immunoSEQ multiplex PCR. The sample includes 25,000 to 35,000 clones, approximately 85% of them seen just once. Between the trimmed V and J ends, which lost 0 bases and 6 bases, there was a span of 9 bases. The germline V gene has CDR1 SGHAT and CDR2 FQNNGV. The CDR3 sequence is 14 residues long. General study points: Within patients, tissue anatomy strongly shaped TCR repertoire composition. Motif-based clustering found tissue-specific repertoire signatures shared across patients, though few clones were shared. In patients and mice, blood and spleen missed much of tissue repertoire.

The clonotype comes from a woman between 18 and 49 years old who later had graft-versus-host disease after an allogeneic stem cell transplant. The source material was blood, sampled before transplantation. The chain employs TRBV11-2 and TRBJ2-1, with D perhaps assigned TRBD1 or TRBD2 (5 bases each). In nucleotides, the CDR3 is TGTGCCAGCAGCTTAGATAAGGGGACCAATGAGCAGTTCTTC. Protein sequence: CASSLDKGTNEQFF.